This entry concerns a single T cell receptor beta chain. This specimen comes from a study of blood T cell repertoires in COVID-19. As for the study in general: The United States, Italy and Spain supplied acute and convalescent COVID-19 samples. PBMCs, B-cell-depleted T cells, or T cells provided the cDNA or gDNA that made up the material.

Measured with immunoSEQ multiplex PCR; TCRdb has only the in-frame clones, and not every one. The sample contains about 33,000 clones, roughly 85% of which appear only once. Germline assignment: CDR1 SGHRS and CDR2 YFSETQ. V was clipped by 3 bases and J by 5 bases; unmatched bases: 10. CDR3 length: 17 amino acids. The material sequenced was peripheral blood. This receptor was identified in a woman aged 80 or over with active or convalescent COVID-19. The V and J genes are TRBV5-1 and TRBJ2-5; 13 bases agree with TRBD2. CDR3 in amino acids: CASSYSLAGGPGETQYF. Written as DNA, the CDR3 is TGCGCCAGCAGCTACTCACTAGCGGGAGGGCCGGGGGAGACCCAGTACTTC.